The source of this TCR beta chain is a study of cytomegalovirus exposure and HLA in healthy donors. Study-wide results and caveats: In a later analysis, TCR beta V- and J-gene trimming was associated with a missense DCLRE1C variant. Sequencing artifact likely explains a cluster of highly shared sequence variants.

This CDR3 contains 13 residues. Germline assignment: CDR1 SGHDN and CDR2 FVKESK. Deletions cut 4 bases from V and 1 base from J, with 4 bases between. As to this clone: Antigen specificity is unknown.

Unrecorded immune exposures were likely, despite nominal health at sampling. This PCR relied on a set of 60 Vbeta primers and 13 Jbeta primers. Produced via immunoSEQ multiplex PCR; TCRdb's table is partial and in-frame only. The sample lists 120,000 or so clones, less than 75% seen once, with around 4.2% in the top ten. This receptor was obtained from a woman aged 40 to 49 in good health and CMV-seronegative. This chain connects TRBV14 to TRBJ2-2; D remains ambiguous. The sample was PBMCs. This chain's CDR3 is CASSPLNTGELFF. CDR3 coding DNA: TGTGCCAGCAGCCCCTTGAACACCGGGGAGCTGTTTTTT.